This is a list of T cell receptor beta chains from one sample in a study of shared clonotypes between healthy human individuals. Generated by immunoSEQ multiplex PCR, the TCRdb table keeps only in-frame clones and is missing some. In the table there are around 690,000 clones, 90% of which are singletons. Source material: memory CD8+ T cells from PBMCs. The receptors were sampled from a man between 18 and 35 years old in good health. Some clones in this sample may be carry-over from other donors' samples. Each CDR3 is given with its conserved first and last residue. D genes are given only for firm matches. Size values are once, few and many counts, or a class for expanded clones, and some rows have none.

d_gene: .
j_gene: TRBJ1-2
abundance: .
v_gene: TRBV29-1
CDR3nt: TGCAGCGTTCCACAGGGAGGGGACTATGGCTACACCTTC
CDR3aa: CSVPQGGDYGYTF

d_gene: TRBD1
j_gene: TRBJ1-1
abundance: .
v_gene: TRBV9
CDR3nt: TGTGCCAGCAGCGCTCAGGGGGCAACTGAAGCTTTCTTT
CDR3aa: CASSAQGATEAFF

d_gene: TRBD2
j_gene: TRBJ2-3
abundance: .
v_gene: TRBV7-6
CDR3nt: TGTGCCAGCAGCTCGGGACTAGCGGGAGGGGAGGGAACAGATACGCAGTATTTT
CDR3aa: CASSSGLAGGEGTDTQYF

d_gene: .
j_gene: TRBJ1-4
abundance: .
v_gene: TRBV15
CDR3nt: TGTGCCACCAGCAGCCTTGTGGGACGACATAATGAAAAACTGTTTTTT
CDR3aa: CATSSLVGRHNEKLFF

d_gene: TRBD2
j_gene: TRBJ2-1
abundance: .
v_gene: TRBV9
CDR3nt: TGTGCCAGCAGCGCCCCGCGGGTAGCGGGAGGGCCCGACAATGAGCAGTTCTTC
CDR3aa: CASSAPRVAGGPDNEQFF

d_gene: TRBD1
j_gene: TRBJ2-1
abundance: .
v_gene: TRBV13
CDR3nt: TGTGCCAGCAGCACCCGGACAGGGCGGACTGAGCAGTTCTTC
CDR3aa: CASSTRTGRTEQFF

d_gene: TRBD1
j_gene: TRBJ1-1
abundance: .
v_gene: TRBV7-6
CDR3nt: TGTGCCAGCAGCTCCCAATACAGGGGGAACACTGAAGCTTTCTTT
CDR3aa: CASSSQYRGNTEAFF

d_gene: .
j_gene: TRBJ2-5
abundance: .
v_gene: TRBV28
CDR3nt: TGTGCCAGCAGAGAATGGGGGGCATCTGAGCATGGGGAGACCCAGTACTTC
CDR3aa: CASREWGASEHGETQYF

d_gene: .
j_gene: TRBJ2-7
abundance: .
v_gene: TRBV18
CDR3nt: TGTGCCAGCTCACCACCAGGACAGTCCTACGAGCAGTACTTC
CDR3aa: CASSPPGQSYEQYF

d_gene: .
j_gene: TRBJ1-1
abundance: .
v_gene: TRBV5-1
CDR3nt: TGCGCCAGCAGCTTGCCACGAGAGGGAGCTTTGAACACTGAAGCTTTCTTT
CDR3aa: CASSLPREGALNTEAFF

d_gene: TRBD2
j_gene: TRBJ2-1
abundance: .
v_gene: TRBV7-2
CDR3nt: TGTGCCAGCAGCTTAAGTGGGAGGGATAAGTACAATGAGCAGTTCTTC
CDR3aa: CASSLSGRDKYNEQFF

d_gene: .
j_gene: TRBJ2-7
abundance: .
v_gene: TRBV16
CDR3nt: TGTGCCAGCAGCCAACCGGGCCCGGGTCGTCGCGAGCAGTACTTC
CDR3aa: CASSQPGPGRREQYF

d_gene: .
j_gene: TRBJ1-1
abundance: .
v_gene: TRBV6-5
CDR3nt: TGTGCCAGCAGTCATCGCGGAGCTTTCTTT
CDR3aa: CASSHRGAFF

d_gene: .
j_gene: TRBJ1-1
abundance: few
v_gene: TRBV28
CDR3nt: TGTGCCGGCCCCCGTGGTGTGGACGGGTTCGAACCTGAAGCTTTCTTT
CDR3aa: CAGPRGVDGFEPEAFF

d_gene: .
j_gene: TRBJ2-7
abundance: .
v_gene: TRBV6-5
CDR3nt: TGTGCCAGCAGTTACTCATTTGCGAGAAGAGCCTACGAGCAGTACTTC
CDR3aa: CASSYSFARRAYEQYF

d_gene: .
j_gene: TRBJ2-7
abundance: .
v_gene: TRBV2
CDR3nt: TGTGCCAGCTGGGAAAGGGCCTACGAGCAGTACTTC
CDR3aa: CASWERAYEQYF

d_gene: .
j_gene: TRBJ2-5
abundance: .
v_gene: TRBV15
CDR3nt: TGTGCCACCAGCAGCAGGGAGCAAGAGACCCAGTACTTC
CDR3aa: CATSSREQETQYF

d_gene: TRBD1
j_gene: TRBJ1-2
abundance: .
v_gene: TRBV18
CDR3nt: TGTGCCAGCTCACCTTCCTCGACAGGGCTCGCGTTTTTGGACTATGGCTACACCTTC
CDR3aa: CASSPSSTGLAFLDYGYTF

d_gene: .
j_gene: TRBJ1-1
abundance: .
v_gene: TRBV5-5
CDR3nt: TGTGCCAGCAGAGACCAGGGTCTTAACACTGAAGCTTTCTTT
CDR3aa: CASRDQGLNTEAFF

d_gene: TRBD2
j_gene: TRBJ2-1
abundance: .
v_gene: TRBV14
CDR3nt: TGTGCCAGCAGCCAAACGGGTCTAGCGGTGGCCGAGCAGTTCTTC
CDR3aa: CASSQTGLAVAEQFF

d_gene: .
j_gene: TRBJ2-2
abundance: .
v_gene: TRBV7-9
CDR3nt: TGTGCCAGCAGCTCTGTGGACACCGGGGAGCTGTTTTTT
CDR3aa: CASSSVDTGELFF

d_gene: .
j_gene: TRBJ2-7
abundance: .
v_gene: TRBV19
CDR3nt: TGTGCCAGTAGTGAAATCCCAGCCGCCGAGCAGTACTTC
CDR3aa: CASSEIPAAEQYF

d_gene: .
j_gene: TRBJ2-5
abundance: .
v_gene: TRBV2
CDR3nt: TGTGCCAGCAGTGCCGTCGGGACGTACCAAGAGACCCAGTACTTC
CDR3aa: CASSAVGTYQETQYF

d_gene: .
j_gene: TRBJ2-1
abundance: .
v_gene: TRBV29-1
CDR3nt: TGCAGCGTTGAAGTAGGGTTTGGAACCTACAATGAGCAGTTCTTC
CDR3aa: CSVEVGFGTYNEQFF

d_gene: TRBD2
j_gene: TRBJ2-3
abundance: .
v_gene: TRBV27
CDR3nt: TGTGCCAGCAGTTTATACCTATCTAGCGGGAGGGCCGGGACAGATACGCAGTATTTT
CDR3aa: CASSLYLSSGRAGTDTQYF

d_gene: .
j_gene: TRBJ2-5
abundance: .
v_gene: TRBV28
CDR3nt: TGTGCCAGCAGCCTCGACATTAACCAAGAGACCCAGTACTTC
CDR3aa: CASSLDINQETQYF

d_gene: .
j_gene: TRBJ1-1
abundance: .
v_gene: TRBV28
CDR3nt: TGTGCCAGCAGTTCCGGACAGACGAACACTGAAGCTTTCTTT
CDR3aa: CASSSGQTNTEAFF

d_gene: .
j_gene: TRBJ2-2
abundance: .
v_gene: TRBV13
CDR3nt: TGTGCCAGCAGCTTACCCCTCGACAGGCGGACCGGGGAGCTGTTTTTT
CDR3aa: CASSLPLDRRTGELFF

d_gene: TRBD1
j_gene: TRBJ1-4
abundance: .
v_gene: TRBV19
CDR3nt: TGTGCCAGTAGTGGGCGGACAGGGGGCCCTGAAAAACTGTTTTTT
CDR3aa: CASSGRTGGPEKLFF

d_gene: .
j_gene: TRBJ2-3
abundance: once
v_gene: TRBV19
CDR3nt: TGTGCCAGTAGTATAGGTACAGGGAATGCAGATACGCAGTATTTT
CDR3aa: CASSIGTGNADTQYF

d_gene: .
j_gene: TRBJ1-2
abundance: .
v_gene: TRBV28
CDR3nt: TGTGCCAGCAGTTTAGGTCAGGGGTATGGCTACACCTTC
CDR3aa: CASSLGQGYGYTF

d_gene: .
j_gene: TRBJ1-1
abundance: .
v_gene: TRBV7-9
CDR3nt: TGTGCCAGCAGCGGGAGGACAGATAACACTGAAGCTTTCTTT
CDR3aa: CASSGRTDNTEAFF

d_gene: .
j_gene: TRBJ2-1
abundance: .
v_gene: TRBV11-2
CDR3nt: TGTGCCAGCAGCTTTACTCGCGGACCCTACAATGAGCAGTTCTTC
CDR3aa: CASSFTRGPYNEQFF

d_gene: .
j_gene: TRBJ2-7
abundance: .
v_gene: TRBV5-1
CDR3nt: TGCGCCAGCAGCTTGGCCCGGACGGGAATCTACGAGCAGTACTTC
CDR3aa: CASSLARTGIYEQYF

d_gene: .
j_gene: TRBJ1-1
abundance: .
v_gene: TRBV9
CDR3nt: TGTGCCAGCATGGGGGATATGAACACTGAAGCTTTCTTT
CDR3aa: CASMGDMNTEAFF

d_gene: .
j_gene: TRBJ2-7
abundance: .
v_gene: TRBV4-2
CDR3nt: TGTGCCAGCAGCCAAGATCTTCACGGGGGCTACGAGCAGTACTTC
CDR3aa: CASSQDLHGGYEQYF

d_gene: .
j_gene: TRBJ2-7
abundance: .
v_gene: TRBV28
CDR3nt: TGTGCCAGCAGTTTTGTTGATATCATGGGTTACGAGCAGTACTTC
CDR3aa: CASSFVDIMGYEQYF

d_gene: TRBD1
j_gene: TRBJ2-7
abundance: .
v_gene: TRBV7-6
CDR3nt: TGTGCCAGCACCCCGGCCGGACAGGGAAGCGAGCAGTACTTC
CDR3aa: CASTPAGQGSEQYF

d_gene: .
j_gene: TRBJ2-1
abundance: once
v_gene: TRBV27
CDR3nt: TGTGCCAGCAGTTTTGCCCCCTTGGGCAATGAGCAGTTCTTC
CDR3aa: CASSFAPLGNEQFF

d_gene: .
j_gene: TRBJ2-6
abundance: .
v_gene: TRBV27
CDR3nt: TGTGCCAGCAGTTTCGGGCCAGCCTCTGGGGCCAACGTCCTGACTTTC
CDR3aa: CASSFGPASGANVLTF

d_gene: .
j_gene: TRBJ2-1
abundance: .
v_gene: TRBV9
CDR3nt: TGTGCCAGCAGCTGGACCGGGGCCCTCAGCCCCGATGAGCAGTTCTTC
CDR3aa: CASSWTGALSPDEQFF

d_gene: .
j_gene: TRBJ1-3
abundance: .
v_gene: TRBV6-6
CDR3nt: TGTGCCAGCAGCGTCGCAGTTACCTTGACGGGAAACACCATATATTTT
CDR3aa: CASSVAVTLTGNTIYF

d_gene: TRBD2
j_gene: TRBJ2-3
abundance: once
v_gene: TRBV7-6
CDR3nt: TGTGCCAGCAGCTCCTTTGGGCGGGAGGGCACAGATACGCAGTATTTT
CDR3aa: CASSSFGREGTDTQYF

d_gene: .
j_gene: TRBJ2-1
abundance: .
v_gene: TRBV27
CDR3nt: TGTGCCAGCAGGATAAGTAGCGGCAGCTCCTACAATGAGCAGTTCTTC
CDR3aa: CASRISSGSSYNEQFF

d_gene: .
j_gene: TRBJ2-1
abundance: .
v_gene: TRBV4-2
CDR3nt: TGTGCCAGCAGCCAAGATTTAGAAAGCTCCTACAATGAGCAGTTCTTC
CDR3aa: CASSQDLESSYNEQFF

d_gene: .
j_gene: TRBJ2-3
abundance: .
v_gene: TRBV7-3
CDR3nt: TGTGCCAGCAGCTTTTCCTTTCTAGACCCGAGGCAGTATTTT
CDR3aa: CASSFSFLDPRQYF

d_gene: .
j_gene: TRBJ2-7
abundance: .
v_gene: TRBV10-3
CDR3nt: TGTGCCATCAGGGAGGGGGCTCGCGAGCAGTACTTC
CDR3aa: CAIREGAREQYF

d_gene: .
j_gene: TRBJ1-1
abundance: .
v_gene: TRBV9
CDR3nt: TGTGCCAGCAGCTCAACGGGACGCATGAACACTGAAGCTTTCTTT
CDR3aa: CASSSTGRMNTEAFF

d_gene: .
j_gene: TRBJ1-1
abundance: .
v_gene: TRBV19
CDR3nt: TGTGCCAGTAGTAAAATGAACACTGAAGCTTTCTTT
CDR3aa: CASSKMNTEAFF

d_gene: .
j_gene: TRBJ1-1
abundance: .
v_gene: TRBV6-6
CDR3nt: TGTGCCAGCGGCTTAACAGCCTTGAACACTGAAGCTTTCTTT
CDR3aa: CASGLTALNTEAFF

d_gene: .
j_gene: TRBJ2-7
abundance: .
v_gene: TRBV15
CDR3nt: TGTGCCACCAGCAGAATACCTAGCCCTGCGGGAGAGCAGTACTTC
CDR3aa: CATSRIPSPAGEQYF

d_gene: .
j_gene: TRBJ2-2
abundance: .
v_gene: TRBV11-2
CDR3nt: TGTGCCAGCAGCTTAAACCCCCGCTTGGGTGACACCGGGGAGCTGTTTTTT
CDR3aa: CASSLNPRLGDTGELFF

d_gene: TRBD2
j_gene: TRBJ2-1
abundance: .
v_gene: TRBV10-1
CDR3nt: TGCGCCAGCAGTGAGTCGGGACTAGCCCTCCCCTACAATGAGCAGTTCTTC
CDR3aa: CASSESGLALPYNEQFF

d_gene: .
j_gene: TRBJ1-2
abundance: .
v_gene: TRBV5-4
CDR3nt: TGTGCCAGCAGCTTGGTGGAAACCTACTACACCTTC
CDR3aa: CASSLVETYYTF